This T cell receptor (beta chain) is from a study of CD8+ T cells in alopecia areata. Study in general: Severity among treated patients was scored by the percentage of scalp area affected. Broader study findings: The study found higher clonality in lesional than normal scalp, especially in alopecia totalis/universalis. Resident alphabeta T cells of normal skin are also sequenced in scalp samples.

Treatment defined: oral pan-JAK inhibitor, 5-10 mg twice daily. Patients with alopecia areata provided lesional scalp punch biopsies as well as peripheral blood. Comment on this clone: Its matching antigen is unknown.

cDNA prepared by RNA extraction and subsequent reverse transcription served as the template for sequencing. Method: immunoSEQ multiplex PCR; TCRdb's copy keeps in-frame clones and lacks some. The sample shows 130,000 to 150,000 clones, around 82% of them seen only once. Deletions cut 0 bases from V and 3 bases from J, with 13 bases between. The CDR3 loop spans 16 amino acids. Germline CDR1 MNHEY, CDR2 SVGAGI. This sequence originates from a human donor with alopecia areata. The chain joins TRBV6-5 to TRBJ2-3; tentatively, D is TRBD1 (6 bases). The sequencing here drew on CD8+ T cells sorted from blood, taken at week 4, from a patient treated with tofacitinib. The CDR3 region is CASSYSTGGLTDTQYF. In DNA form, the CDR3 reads TGTGCCAGCAGTTACTCGACAGGCGGCCTGACAGATACGCAGTATTTT.